The 31 T cell receptor beta chains presented below share a single source sample, sequenced in a study of cytomegalovirus exposure and HLA in healthy donors. It was with 60 Vbeta and 13 Jbeta primers that the PCR ran. Repertoires were generated with immunoSEQ multiplex PCR, while TCRdb's copy carries only in-frame clones and drops some. This table has 150,000 to 200,000 clones, approximately 80% appearing once. The sample taken for sequencing was PBMCs. Source of these receptors: a man aged 18 to 35 in good health and CMV-seronegative.

The chain links TRBV6-1 to TRBJ1-2, with 8 bases identical to TRBD1. The CDR3 runs 14 residues. CDR1 MNHNS and CDR2 SASEGT come from the germline V gene. The V segment lost 0 bases and the J segment 8 bases; nucleotides outside the gene matches: 5. CDR3 region: CASSEAPGGAGYTF. The CDR3 bases are TGTGCCAGCAGTGAAGCACCAGGGGGCGCAGGCTACACCTTC.

This rearrangement joins TRBV5-1 to TRBJ2-2; tentative D call: TRBD2 (6 bases). The CDR3 is 12 residues long. In germline, CDR1 is SGHRS, CDR2 YFSETQ. Trimming removed 5 bases at V and 6 bases at J, with 8 bases between. In nucleotides, the CDR3 is TGCGCCAGCAGGTGGGGGGCCGGGGAGCTGTTTTTT. It translates to CASRWGAGELFF.

This clone was counted only a few times. V usage is TRBV7-6 and J usage is TRBJ2-7; 7 positions match TRBD1. V dropped 5 bases and J dropped 0; count of bases not matched to a gene: 4. The CDR3 is 14 residues long. Looked up from germline, CDR1 is SGHVS and CDR2 is FNYEAQ. This CDR3 is CASSQGQSSYEQYF. In DNA, the CDR3 is TGTGCCAGCAGCCAGGGACAGAGCTCCTACGAGCAGTACTTC.

The chain carries TRBV7-3 and TRBJ2-7; 8 bases are shared with TRBD1. This CDR3 is 14 amino acids long. V was pared by 4 bases and J by 3 bases, with 5 bases of the junction left unmatched. Germline values: CDR1 SGHTA, CDR2 FQGTGA. The CDR3 coding sequence is TGTGCCAGCAGCTCGACAGGGGAAGGCTACGAGCAGTACTTC. This gives the protein CASSSTGEGYEQYF.

This clone was seen more than once but under ten times. This rearrangement joins TRBV27 to TRBJ1-4, with D perhaps TRBD1 (5 bases). V lost 2 bases to trimming and J lost 0 bases, with 7 bases between them. The CDR3 spans 15 residues. Looked up from germline, CDR1 is MNHEY and CDR2 is SMNVEV (reference sequence). CDR3 DNA sequence: TGTGCCAGCAGTTTACAGGGTGCAACTAATGAAAAACTGTTTTTT. This sequence encodes CASSLQGATNEKLFF.

The chain uses TRBV4-1 and TRBJ2-3; D is possibly TRBD1 (6 bases). CDR1 and CDR2 (germline): MGHRA, YSYEKL. The CDR3 has 13 residues. Trimming removed 0 bases at V and 6 bases at J, with 7 bases between. For the CDR3, the DNA is TGCGCCAGCAGCCAAGATAGGGGGGATACGCAGTATTTT. Translating it yields CASSQDRGDTQYF.

The chain uses TRBV4-3 and TRBJ1-5, with D unresolved. V was pared by 1 base and J by 7 bases, with 14 bases between. The CDR3 loop spans 15 amino acids. Germline V CDR1 and CDR2: LGHNA, YSLEER. DNA of the CDR3: TGCGCCAGCAGCCAAGTGGCAGGCGCTAACCAGCCCCAGCATTTT. Protein: CASSQVAGANQPQHF.

This clone was found a few times. The DNA for the CDR3 is TGTGCCAGCAGTGAAGTGGCAGCGGAAGCTTTCTTT. Translation: CASSEVAAEAFF. V and J are TRBV6-1 and TRBJ1-1, with D hard to call. Germline loops: CDR1 MNHNS, CDR2 SASEGT. V was trimmed by 1 base and J by 8 bases, leaving 8 bases between them. The CDR3 has 12 residues.

This clone was detected once. This chain links TRBV6-6 with TRBJ2-5; D may be TRBD1 (6 bases). Per germline, CDR1 MNHNY and CDR2 SVGAGI (reference sequence). The V gene lost 9 bases and the J gene lost 0 bases, with 11 bases spanning the gap. The length of the CDR3 is 13 residues. The CDR3 loop reads CASNPGDQETQYF. As DNA, the CDR3 is TGTGCCAGTAACCCAGGGGACCAAGAGACCCAGTACTTC.

V is TRBV14 and J is TRBJ1-6; 8 positions agree with TRBD1. Germline CDR1 SGHDN, CDR2 FVKESK. This CDR3 contains 15 residues. J lost 7 bases, V lost 4 bases, and 6 bases had no gene match. The CDR3 nucleotides are TGTGCCAGCAGCCCTGGGACAGGCGACAATTCACCCCTCCACTTT. Translated, it gives CASSPGTGDNSPLHF.

A single count supports this clone. The rearrangement joins TRBV6-5 to TRBJ2-2; the match to TRBD1 covers 8 bases. With V trimmed by 5 bases and J by 6 bases, 8 bases remained unmatched. Germline CDR1 and CDR2: MNHEY and SVGAGI. This CDR3 comprises 15 residues. The CDR3 nucleotides are TGTGCCAGCAGTACGTGGACAGGGATATCCGGGGAGCTGTTTTTT. Amino acids: CASSTWTGISGELFF.

This clone occurred a few times. At one end, the junction sequence differs from germline, possibly due to a read error. The chain joins TRBV6-5 to TRBJ1-1; D ambiguous. The CDR3 loop spans 13 amino acids. Germline loops: CDR1 MNHEY, CDR2 SVGAGI. The CDR3 sequence is CASTSILSSEAFF. The CDR3 nucleotides read TGTGCCAGCACCTCAATTCTAAGTTCTGAGGCTTTCTTT.

The CDR3 protein is CASSPGHQISGANVLTF. The CDR3 DNA reads TGTGCCAGTAGCCCGGGACACCAAATCTCTGGGGCCAACGTCCTGACTTTC. V usage is TRBV19 and J usage is TRBJ2-6; weak D call: TRBD1 (6 bases). Trimming left V 6 bases short and J 0 bases short, with 15 bases between. Germline CDR1 and CDR2: LNHDA and SQIVND (reference sequence). The CDR3 has 17 residues.

The rearrangement links TRBV7-6 to TRBJ2-1; the match to TRBD1 covers 7 bases. CDR1 is SGHVS and CDR2 is FNYEAQ in the germline V gene. This CDR3 contains 15 residues. The junction had 6 bases not matched to a gene; V was cut back by 0 bases and J by 7 bases. The CDR3 here is CASSLAKGARNEQFF. The CDR3 DNA sequence: TGTGCCAGCAGCTTAGCAAAGGGGGCGAGGAATGAGCAGTTCTTC.

The chain is built from TRBV19 and TRBJ1-1, with D unclear. Trimming took off 6 bases at V and 0 bases at J, with 8 bases between the two ends. Per germline, CDR1 LNHDA and CDR2 SQIVND (reference sequence). This CDR3 region has 13 residues. CDR3 DNA: TGTGCCAGTAGGTTCGGGATGAACACTGAAGCTTTCTTT. Protein sequence: CASRFGMNTEAFF.

The chain couples TRBV28 to TRBJ2-1; D might be TRBD2 (6 bases). The CDR3 runs to 14 residues. V dropped 7 bases and J dropped 1 base, with 11 bases sitting between them. CDR1 MDHEN and CDR2 SYDVKM come from the germline V gene. Written as DNA, the CDR3 is TGTGCCAGCACGGACTATGGGTCCTACAATGAGCAGTTCTTC. Translated, it gives CASTDYGSYNEQFF.

This sequence joins TRBV29-1 and TRBJ1-1, with 7 positions matching TRBD1. V lost 2 bases and J lost 0; bases outside the gene matches: 3. This CDR3 has 14 residues. CDR1 SQVTM and CDR2 ANQGSEA come from the germline V gene. CDR3 loop: CSVEQGQMNTEAFF. The DNA for the CDR3 is TGCAGCGTTGAACAGGGACAGATGAACACTGAAGCTTTCTTT. Drawing the rest from reference TRBV29-1 and TRBJ1-1, the complete variable domain is SAVISQKPSRDICQRGTSLTIQCQVDSQVTMMFWYRQQPGQSLTLIATANQGSEATYESGFVIDKFPISRPNLTFSTLTVSNMSPEDSSIYLCSVEQGQMNTEAFFGQGTRLTVV.

The chain has TRBV29-1 and TRBJ1-6, with a weak D call TRBD1 (5 bases). This CDR3 contains 12 residues. Germline CDR1 SQVTM, CDR2 ANQGSEA. V dropped 4 bases and J dropped 14 bases, with 15 bases sitting between them. The CDR3 region is CSVGGGDKALHF. The CDR3 DNA reads TGCAGCGTTGGGGGGGGAGACAAGGCCCTCCACTTT.

The chain employs TRBV2 and TRBJ2-1, with TRBD1 identical over 9 bases. The CDR3 spans 14 residues. Trimming cost V 4 bases and J 7 bases; bases outside gene matches: 5. Germline V gives CDR1 SNHLY, CDR2 FYNNEI. The CDR3 reads CASSVQGARNEQFF. For the CDR3, the DNA is TGTGCCAGCAGTGTACAGGGGGCTAGGAATGAGCAGTTCTTC.

The chain employs TRBV7-2 and TRBJ2-7; D unclear. Trimming removed 6 bases from V and 2 bases from J, with 17 bases in between. CDR1 and CDR2 (germline): SGHTA, FQGNSA. This CDR3 comprises 15 residues. The DNA for the CDR3 is TGTGCCAGCAGACCTCCCGTGGCGGTAACCTACGAGCAGTACTTC. This codes for CASRPPVAVTYEQYF.

V usage is TRBV6-5 and J usage is TRBJ2-2, with TRBD1 matching over 9 bases. With 7 bases clipped from V and 5 bases from J, the junction kept 8 bases outside the gene matches. The CDR3 runs 15 residues. The germline V gene has CDR1 MNHEY and CDR2 SVGAGI. CDR3 coding DNA: TGTGCCAGCAAAAGGACAGGGGTACATACCGGGGAGCTGTTTTTT. Its protein product is CASKRTGVHTGELFF.

The chain employs TRBV19 and TRBJ2-3, with 7 bases lining up with TRBD1. The germline CDR1 and CDR2 sequences are LNHDA and SQIVND (reference sequence). Unmatched junction bases numbered 4, after V lost 3 bases and J lost 1 base. CDR3 size: 15 residues. CDR3 nucleotides: TGTGCCAGTAGTATGAGGGGGCCAGGCACAGATACGCAGTATTTT. It yields the protein CASSMRGPGTDTQYF.

The J gene is TRBJ2-1, the V gene TRBV5-1; D perhaps matches TRBD2 (6 bases). The CDR3 has 15 amino acids. V dropped 1 base and J dropped 4 bases, with 12 bases sitting between them. Germline CDR1 is SGHRS and CDR2 is YFSETQ. The chain's CDR3 is CASSLPGGSYNEQFF. In nucleotides, the CDR3 is TGCGCCAGCAGCTTGCCTGGGGGGTCATACAATGAGCAGTTCTTC.

The genes are TRBV6-5 and TRBJ2-5; 10 bases agree with TRBD2. Trimming removed 7 bases from V and 1 base from J; junction bases left unmatched: 3. The CDR3 extends over 14 amino acids. CDR1 MNHEY and CDR2 SVGAGI come from the germline V gene. CDR3 nucleotide sequence: TGTGCCAGCACTGGACTAGCGGCCCAAGAGACCCAGTACTTC. Translation gives CASTGLAAQETQYF.

The V and J genes are TRBV7-2 and TRBJ2-1; TRBD1 is a possible D gene (6 bases). Deletions cut 4 bases from V and 2 bases from J, with 18 bases between. Germline V gives CDR1 SGHTA, CDR2 FQGNSA. The CDR3 has 17 residues. The CDR3 protein is CASSSYLRGNPYNEQFF. For the CDR3, the DNA is TGTGCCAGCAGCTCATACCTCAGGGGTAACCCCTACAATGAGCAGTTCTTC.

The chain is built from TRBV5-1 and TRBJ1-5, with a possible D match to TRBD1 (5 bases). The V and J ends lost 0 bases and 0 bases respectively, with 16 bases between them. This CDR3 comprises 18 residues. Germline assignment: CDR1 SGHRS and CDR2 YFSETQ. The CDR3 loop reads CASSLGPGEGYSNQPQHF. The DNA of the CDR3 is TGCGCCAGCAGCTTGGGGCCGGGGGAGGGCTATAGCAATCAGCCCCAGCATTTT.

Only one count was recorded for this clone. The rearrangement uses TRBV28 and TRBJ1-4; tentatively, D is TRBD1 (6 bases). The length of the CDR3 is 14 residues. Trimming shortened V by 5 bases and J by 0 bases, and 7 bases separated the two germline ends. CDR1 is MDHEN, CDR2 SYDVKM, per germline. The CDR3 DNA is TGTGCCAGCAGTGAGGGGGCAACTAATGAAAAACTGTTTTTT. It encodes CASSEGATNEKLFF.

The CDR3 nucleotides read TGTGCCAGCAGCACCTGGGACTCTGAGCAGTTCTTC. It codes for CASSTWDSEQFF. The V and J genes are TRBV11-2 and TRBJ2-1, with a tentative D call TRBD2 (6 bases). CDR1 and CDR2 from the germline V gene are SGHAT and FQNNGV. CDR3 length: 12 amino acids. The V end lost 5 bases, the J end lost 9 bases, and 11 bases lay between the germline ends.

This clone was found once. V and J are TRBV7-9 and TRBJ2-5, with D perhaps matching TRBD1 (5 bases). The germline CDR1 and CDR2 sequences are SEHNR and FQNEAQ (reference sequence). The CDR3 loop spans 14 amino acids. Trimming took off 0 bases at V and 5 bases at J, with 10 bases between the two ends. The CDR3 spells CASSLAGAVETQYF. The CDR3 nucleotides read TGTGCCAGCAGCTTAGCAGGGGCCGTCGAGACCCAGTACTTC.

Here the CDR3 reads CASSTAFLRSSGRESSYEQYF. The DNA of the CDR3 is TGTGCCAGCAGTACCGCCTTCCTCCGTTCTAGCGGGAGGGAGAGCTCCTACGAGCAGTACTTC. The V and J genes are TRBV28 and TRBJ2-7; 12 bases are a match to TRBD2. V shed 5 bases and J 0 bases; nucleotides not matched to a gene: 20. Germline lookup yields CDR1 MDHEN and CDR2 SYDVKM. The CDR3 loop spans 21 amino acids.

The rearrangement joins TRBV12-5 to TRBJ2-7; 11 bases agree with TRBD1. The ends lost 6 bases at V and 1 base at J; junction bases unmatched: 5. This CDR3 spans 15 amino acids. Germline loops: CDR1 LGHNT, CDR2 FRNRAP. The CDR3 here is CASGEGQGVSYEQYF. The CDR3 DNA sequence: TGTGCTAGTGGAGAGGGACAGGGGGTTTCCTACGAGCAGTACTTC.